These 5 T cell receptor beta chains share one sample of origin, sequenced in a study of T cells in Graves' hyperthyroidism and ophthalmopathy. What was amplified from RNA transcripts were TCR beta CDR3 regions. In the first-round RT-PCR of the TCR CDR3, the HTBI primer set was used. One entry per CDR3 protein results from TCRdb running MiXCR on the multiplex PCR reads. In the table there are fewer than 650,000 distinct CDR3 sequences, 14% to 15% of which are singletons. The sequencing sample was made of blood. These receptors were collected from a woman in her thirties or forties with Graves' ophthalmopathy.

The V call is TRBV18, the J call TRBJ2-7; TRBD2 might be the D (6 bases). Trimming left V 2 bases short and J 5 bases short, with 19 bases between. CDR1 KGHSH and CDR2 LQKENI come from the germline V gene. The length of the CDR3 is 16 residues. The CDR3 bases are TGTGCCAGCTCACCAGTGGAGGGTTCTATGGGCCACGAGCAGTACTTC. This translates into CASSPVEGSMGHEQYF.

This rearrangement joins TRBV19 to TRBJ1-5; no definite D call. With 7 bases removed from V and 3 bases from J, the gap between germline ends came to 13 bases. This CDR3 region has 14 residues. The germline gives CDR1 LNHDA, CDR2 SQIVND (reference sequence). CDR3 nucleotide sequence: TGTGCCAGTAAATTAGAGCGAATCAATCAGCCCCAGCATTTT. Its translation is CASKLERINQPQHF.

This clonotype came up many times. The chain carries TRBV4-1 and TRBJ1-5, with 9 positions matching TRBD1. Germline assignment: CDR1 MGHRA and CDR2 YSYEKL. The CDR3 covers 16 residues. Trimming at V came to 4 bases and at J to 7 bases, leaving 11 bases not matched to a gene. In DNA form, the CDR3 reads TGCGCCAGCAGCCCGTTCGTACAGGGGGCAGGACAGCCCCAGCATTTT. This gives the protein CASSPFVQGAGQPQHF.

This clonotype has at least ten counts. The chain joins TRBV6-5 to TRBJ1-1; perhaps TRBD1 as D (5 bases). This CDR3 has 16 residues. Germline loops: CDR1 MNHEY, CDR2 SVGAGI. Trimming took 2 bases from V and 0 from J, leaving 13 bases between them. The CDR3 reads CASSYQFGGLNTEAFF. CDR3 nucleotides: TGTGCCAGCAGTTACCAGTTTGGGGGGTTGAACACTGAAGCTTTCTTT.

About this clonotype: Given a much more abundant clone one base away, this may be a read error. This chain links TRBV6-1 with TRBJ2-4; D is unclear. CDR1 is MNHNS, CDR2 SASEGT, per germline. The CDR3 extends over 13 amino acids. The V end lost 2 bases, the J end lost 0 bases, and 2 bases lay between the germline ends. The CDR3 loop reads CASSELAKNIQYF. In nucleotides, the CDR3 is TGTGCCAGCAGTGAACTAGCCAAAAACATTCAGTACTTC.